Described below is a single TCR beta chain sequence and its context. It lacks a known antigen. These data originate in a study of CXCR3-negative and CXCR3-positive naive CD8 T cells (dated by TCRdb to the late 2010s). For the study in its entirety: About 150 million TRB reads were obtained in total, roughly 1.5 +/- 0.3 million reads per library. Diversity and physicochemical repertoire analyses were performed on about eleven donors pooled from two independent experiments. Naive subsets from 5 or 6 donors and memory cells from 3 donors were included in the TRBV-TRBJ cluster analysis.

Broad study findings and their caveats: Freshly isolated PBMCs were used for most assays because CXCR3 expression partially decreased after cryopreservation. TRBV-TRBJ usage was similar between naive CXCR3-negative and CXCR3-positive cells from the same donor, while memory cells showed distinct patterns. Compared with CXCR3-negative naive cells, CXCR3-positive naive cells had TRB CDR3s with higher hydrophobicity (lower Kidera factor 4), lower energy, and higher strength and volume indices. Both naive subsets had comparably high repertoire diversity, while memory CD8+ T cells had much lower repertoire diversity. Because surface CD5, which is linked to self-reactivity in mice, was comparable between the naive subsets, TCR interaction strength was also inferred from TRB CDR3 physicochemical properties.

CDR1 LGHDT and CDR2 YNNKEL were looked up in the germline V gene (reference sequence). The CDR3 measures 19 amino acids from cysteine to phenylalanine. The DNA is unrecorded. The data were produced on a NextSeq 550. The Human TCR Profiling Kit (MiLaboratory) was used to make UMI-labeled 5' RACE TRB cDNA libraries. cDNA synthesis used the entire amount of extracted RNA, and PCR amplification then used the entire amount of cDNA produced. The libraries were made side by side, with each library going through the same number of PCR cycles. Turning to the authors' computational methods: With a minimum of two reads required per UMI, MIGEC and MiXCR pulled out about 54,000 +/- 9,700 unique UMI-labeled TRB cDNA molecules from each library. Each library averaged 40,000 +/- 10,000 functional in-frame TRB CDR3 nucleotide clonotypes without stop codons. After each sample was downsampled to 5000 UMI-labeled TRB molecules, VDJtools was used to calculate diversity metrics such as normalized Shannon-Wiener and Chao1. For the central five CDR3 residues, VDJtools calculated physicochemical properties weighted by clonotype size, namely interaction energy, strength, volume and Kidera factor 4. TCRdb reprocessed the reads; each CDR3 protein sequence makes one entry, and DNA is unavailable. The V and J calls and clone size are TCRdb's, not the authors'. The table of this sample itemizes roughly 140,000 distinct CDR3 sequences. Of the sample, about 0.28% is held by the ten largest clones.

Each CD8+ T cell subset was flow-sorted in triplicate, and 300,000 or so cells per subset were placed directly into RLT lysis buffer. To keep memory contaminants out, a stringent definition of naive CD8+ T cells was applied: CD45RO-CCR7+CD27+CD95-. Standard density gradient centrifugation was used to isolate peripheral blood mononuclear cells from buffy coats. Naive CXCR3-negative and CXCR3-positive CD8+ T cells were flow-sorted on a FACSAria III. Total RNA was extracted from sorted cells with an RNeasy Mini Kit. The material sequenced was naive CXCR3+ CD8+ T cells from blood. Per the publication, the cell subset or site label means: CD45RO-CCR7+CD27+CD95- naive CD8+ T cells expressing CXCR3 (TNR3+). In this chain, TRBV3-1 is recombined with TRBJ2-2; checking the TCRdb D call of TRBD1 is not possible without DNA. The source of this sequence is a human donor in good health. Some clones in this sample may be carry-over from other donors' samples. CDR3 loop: CASSLDILRDKPNTGELFF. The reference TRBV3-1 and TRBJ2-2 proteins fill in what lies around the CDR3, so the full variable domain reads DTAVSQTPKYLVTQMGNDKSIKCEQNLGHDTMYWYKQDSKKFLKIMFSYNNKELIINETVPNRFSPKSPDKAHLNLHINSLELGDSAVYFCASSLDILRDKPNTGELFFGEGSRLTVL.